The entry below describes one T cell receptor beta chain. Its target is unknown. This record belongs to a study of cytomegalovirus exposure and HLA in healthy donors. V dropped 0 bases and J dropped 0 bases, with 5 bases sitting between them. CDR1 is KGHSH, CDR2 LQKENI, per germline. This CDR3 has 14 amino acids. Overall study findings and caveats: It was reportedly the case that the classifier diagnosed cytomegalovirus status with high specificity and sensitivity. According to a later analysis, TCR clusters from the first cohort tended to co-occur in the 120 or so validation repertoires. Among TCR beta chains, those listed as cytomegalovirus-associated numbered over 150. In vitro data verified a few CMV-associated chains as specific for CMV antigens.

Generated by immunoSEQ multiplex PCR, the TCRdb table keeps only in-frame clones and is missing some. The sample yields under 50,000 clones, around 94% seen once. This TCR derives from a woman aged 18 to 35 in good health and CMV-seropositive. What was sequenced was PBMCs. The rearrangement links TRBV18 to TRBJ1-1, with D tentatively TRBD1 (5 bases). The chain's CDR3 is CASSPPGVNTEAFF. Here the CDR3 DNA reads TGTGCCAGCTCACCACCAGGGGTGAACACTGAAGCTTTCTTT.